This T cell receptor (beta chain) was identified in a study of high-grade serous ovarian cancer treatment subgroups. The tumor samples were collected prior to definitive surgery or chemotherapy. Generated by immunoSEQ multiplex PCR, the TCRdb table keeps only in-frame clones and is missing some. This repertoire shows 3,000 to 3,500 clones, 70% to 85% found once; its top ten account for around 20%. Germline V gives CDR1 SSHAT, CDR2 FNYEAQ (reference sequence). Trimming left V 1 base short and J 5 bases short, with 11 bases between. This CDR3 comprises 14 residues. The V call is TRBV7-7, the J call TRBJ2-5, with D possibly called TRBD1 or TRBD2 (5 bases each). The sequenced sample was tumor tissue. This clonotype originated in a human donor with high-grade serous ovarian cancer. The chain's CDR3 is CASSLGGSGETQYF. The DNA of the CDR3 is TGTGCCAGCAGCTTAGGGGGGTCGGGGGAGACCCAGTACTTC.